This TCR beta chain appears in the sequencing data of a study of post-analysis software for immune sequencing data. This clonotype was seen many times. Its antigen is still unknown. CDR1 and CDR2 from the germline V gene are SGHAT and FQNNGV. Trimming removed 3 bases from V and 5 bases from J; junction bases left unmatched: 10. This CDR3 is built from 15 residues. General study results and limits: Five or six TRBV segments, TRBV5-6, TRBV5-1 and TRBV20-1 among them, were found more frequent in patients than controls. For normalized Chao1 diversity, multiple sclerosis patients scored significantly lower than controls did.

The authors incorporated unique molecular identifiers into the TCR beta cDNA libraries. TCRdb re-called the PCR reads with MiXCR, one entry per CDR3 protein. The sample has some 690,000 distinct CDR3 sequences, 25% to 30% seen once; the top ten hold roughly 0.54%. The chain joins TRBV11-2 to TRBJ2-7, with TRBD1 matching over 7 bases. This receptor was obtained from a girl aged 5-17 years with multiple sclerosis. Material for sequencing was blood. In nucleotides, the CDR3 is TGTGCCAGCAGCTTGAGGGGGCAGGGGGTCGACGAGCAGTACTTC. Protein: CASSLRGQGVDEQYF.